This TCR beta chain was recorded in a study of Graves' ophthalmopathy and Graves' hyperthyroidism. Looking at the study overall: Prior to any treatment, peripheral blood was collected at the time of initial diagnosis. The study, taken as a whole, reports: Most thyroid clonotypes expanded beyond 0.001 frequency were also found in blood.

CDR3 length: 15 residues. Germline assignment: CDR1 SGDLS and CDR2 YYNGEE. V was pared by 5 bases and J by 12 bases, with 21 bases between. Patients were left out if they had other autoimmune diseases, uncontrolled infections, pregnancy or lactation. Amplified TCR beta CDR3 regions were obtained using RNA transcripts as template. First-round RT-PCR employed HTBI primers, with a second-round multiplex PCR after it. TCRdb itself ran the multiplex PCR reads through MiXCR, one entry per CDR3 protein. The sample records 660,000 or so distinct CDR3 sequences, about two fifths being singletons. This clonotype has only a few counts. The target antigen is unknown.

This chain links TRBV9 with TRBJ1-6; D remains unclear. The source is an adult man with Graves' ophthalmopathy. The material sequenced was peripheral blood. In DNA form, the CDR3 reads TGTGCCAGCAGTTTAAACGGGGAGATCGGGCGACCCCTCCACTTT. This translates into CASSLNGEIGRPLHF.